This T cell receptor (beta chain) was identified during a study of blood T cell repertoires in COVID-19. Using immunoSEQ multiplex PCR, the repertoire was profiled, and TCRdb retains in-frame clones only, with some absent. The sample contains over 250,000 clones, approximately 90% of which appear only once. Specimen: peripheral blood. The TCR was taken from a woman aged 35 to 49 who had recovered from COVID-19.

The CDR3: CASSLTRTFNTEAFF. CDR3 bases: TGTGCCAGCAGCTTAACCCGCACTTTTAACACTGAAGCTTTCTTT. This rearrangement joins TRBV13 to TRBJ1-1; D gene uncertain. V was shortened by 2 bases and J by 2 bases, with 12 bases between the two germline ends. Germline V lookup: CDR1 PRHDT, CDR2 FYEKMQ (reference sequence). This CDR3 region has 15 residues.